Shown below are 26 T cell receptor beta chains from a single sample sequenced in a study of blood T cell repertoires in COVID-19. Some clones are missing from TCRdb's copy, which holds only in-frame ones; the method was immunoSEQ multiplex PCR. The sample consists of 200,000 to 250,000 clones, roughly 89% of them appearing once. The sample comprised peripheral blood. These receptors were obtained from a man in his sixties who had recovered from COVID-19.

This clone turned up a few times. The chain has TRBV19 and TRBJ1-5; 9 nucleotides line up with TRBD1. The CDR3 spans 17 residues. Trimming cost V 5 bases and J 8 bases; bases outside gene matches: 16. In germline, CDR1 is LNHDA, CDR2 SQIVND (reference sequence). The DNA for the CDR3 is TGTGCCAGTAGTCCTGGGACAGGGCCTTGGAGATTCAAGCCCCAGCATTTT. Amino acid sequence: CASSPGTGPWRFKPQHF.

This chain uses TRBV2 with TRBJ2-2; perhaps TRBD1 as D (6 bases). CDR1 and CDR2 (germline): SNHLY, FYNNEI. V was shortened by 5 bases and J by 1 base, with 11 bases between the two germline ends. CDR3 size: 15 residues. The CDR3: CASSRTGLNTGELFF. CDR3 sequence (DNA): TGTGCCAGCAGTCGCACAGGGCTGAACACCGGGGAGCTGTTTTTT.

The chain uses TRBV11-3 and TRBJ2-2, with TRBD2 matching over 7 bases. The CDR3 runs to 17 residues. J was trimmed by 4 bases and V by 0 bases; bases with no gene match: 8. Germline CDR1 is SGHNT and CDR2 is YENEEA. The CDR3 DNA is TGTGCCAGCAGCTTAGAAGAACGAGCGGGGCCCACCGGGGAGCTGTTTTTT. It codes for CASSLEERAGPTGELFF.

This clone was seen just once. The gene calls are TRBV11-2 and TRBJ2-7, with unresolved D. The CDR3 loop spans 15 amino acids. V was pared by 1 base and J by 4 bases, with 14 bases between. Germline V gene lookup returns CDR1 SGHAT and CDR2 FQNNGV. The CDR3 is CASSLGYMPGYEQYF. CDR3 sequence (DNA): TGTGCCAGCAGCTTAGGGTACATGCCTGGTTACGAGCAGTACTTC.

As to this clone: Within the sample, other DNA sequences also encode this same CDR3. CDR3 protein: CASSSGQGAYEQYF. In DNA form, the CDR3 reads TGCGCCAGCAGCTCGGGACAGGGGGCTTACGAGCAGTACTTC. V usage is TRBV5-1 and J usage is TRBJ2-7; 12 bases map to TRBD1. The CDR3 covers 14 residues. CDR1 and CDR2 (germline): SGHRS, YFSETQ. Germline trimming cut 3 bases from V and 4 bases from J; bases unmatched to any gene: 2.

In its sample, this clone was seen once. The CDR3 protein is CASSMGGGKVGYTF. As DNA, the CDR3 is TGTGCCAGTAGTATGGGTGGGGGCAAGGTTGGCTACACCTTC. The rearrangement joins TRBV19 to TRBJ1-2, with D possibly matching TRBD1 (6 bases). This CDR3 region has 14 residues. CDR1 LNHDA and CDR2 SQIVND come from the germline V gene (reference sequence). V lost 3 bases and J lost 7, with 15 bases in between.

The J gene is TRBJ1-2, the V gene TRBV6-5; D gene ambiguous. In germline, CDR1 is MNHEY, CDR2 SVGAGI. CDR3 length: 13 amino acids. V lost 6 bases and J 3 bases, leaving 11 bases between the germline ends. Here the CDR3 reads CASSQRPYYGYTF. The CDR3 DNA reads TGTGCCAGCAGCCAGCGACCTTACTATGGCTACACCTTC.

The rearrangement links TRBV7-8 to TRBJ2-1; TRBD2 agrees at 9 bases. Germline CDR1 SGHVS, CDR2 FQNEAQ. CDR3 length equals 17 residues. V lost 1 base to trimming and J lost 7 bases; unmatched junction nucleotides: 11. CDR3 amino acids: CASSLVPRGGGENEQFF. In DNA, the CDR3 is TGTGCCAGCAGCTTAGTCCCTCGGGGCGGGGGGGAAAATGAGCAGTTCTTC.

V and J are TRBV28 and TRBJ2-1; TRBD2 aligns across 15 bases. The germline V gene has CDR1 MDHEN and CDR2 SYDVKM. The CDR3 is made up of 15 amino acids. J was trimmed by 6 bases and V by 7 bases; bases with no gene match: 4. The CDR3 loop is CASTGLAGGLNEQFF. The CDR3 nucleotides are TGTGCCAGCACGGGACTAGCGGGAGGCCTCAATGAGCAGTTCTTC. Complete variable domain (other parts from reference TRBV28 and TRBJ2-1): DVKVTQSSRYLVKRTGEKVFLECVQDMDHENMFWYRQDPGLGLRLIYFSYDVKMKEKGDIPEGYSVSREKKERFSLILESASTNQTSMYLCASTGLAGGLNEQFFGPGTRLTVL.

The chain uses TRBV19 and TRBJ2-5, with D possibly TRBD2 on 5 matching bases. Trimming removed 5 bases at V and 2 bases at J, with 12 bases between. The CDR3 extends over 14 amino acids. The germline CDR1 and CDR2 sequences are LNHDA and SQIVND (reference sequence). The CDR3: CASSPPGIQETQYF. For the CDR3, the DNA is TGTGCCAGTAGTCCGCCGGGAATTCAAGAGACCCAGTACTTC. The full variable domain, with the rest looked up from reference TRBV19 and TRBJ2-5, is DGGITQSPKYLFRKEGQNVTLSCEQNLNHDAMYWYRQDPGQGLRLIYYSQIVNDFQKGDIAEGYSVSREKKESFPLTVTSAQKNPTAFYLCASSPPGIQETQYFGPGTRLLVL.

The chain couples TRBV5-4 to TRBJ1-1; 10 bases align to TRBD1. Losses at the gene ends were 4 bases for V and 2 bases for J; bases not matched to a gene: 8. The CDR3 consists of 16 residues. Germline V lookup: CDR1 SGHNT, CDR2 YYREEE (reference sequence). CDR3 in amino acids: CASSPRQGAGNTEAFF. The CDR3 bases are TGTGCCAGCAGCCCAAGACAGGGGGCAGGCAACACTGAAGCTTTCTTT. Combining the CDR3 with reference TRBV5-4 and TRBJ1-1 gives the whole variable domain ETGVTQSPTHLIKTRGQQVTLRCSSQSGHNTVSWYQQALGQGPQFIFQYYREEENGRGNFPPRFSGLQFPNYSSELNVNALELDDSALYLCASSPRQGAGNTEAFFGQGTRLTVV.

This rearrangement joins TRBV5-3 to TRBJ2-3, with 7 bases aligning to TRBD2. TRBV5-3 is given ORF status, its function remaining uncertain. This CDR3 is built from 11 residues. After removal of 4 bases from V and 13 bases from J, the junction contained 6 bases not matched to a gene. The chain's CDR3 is CARSVGLVEYF. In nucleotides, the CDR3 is TGTGCCAGAAGCGTCGGACTAGTAGAGTATTTT.

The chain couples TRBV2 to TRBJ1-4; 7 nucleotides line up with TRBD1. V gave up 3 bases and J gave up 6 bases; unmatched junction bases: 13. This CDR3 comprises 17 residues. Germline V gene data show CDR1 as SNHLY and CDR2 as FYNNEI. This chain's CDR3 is CASSERGPRREYEKLFF. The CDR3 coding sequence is TGTGCCAGCAGTGAGAGGGGGCCCCGGAGGGAGTATGAAAAACTGTTTTTT. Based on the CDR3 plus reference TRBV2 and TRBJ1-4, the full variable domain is EPEVTQTPSHQVTQMGQEVILRCVPISNHLYFYWYRQILGQKVEFLVSFYNNEISEKSEIFDDQFSVERPDGSNFTLKIRSTKLEDSAMYFCASSERGPRREYEKLFFGSGTQLSVL.

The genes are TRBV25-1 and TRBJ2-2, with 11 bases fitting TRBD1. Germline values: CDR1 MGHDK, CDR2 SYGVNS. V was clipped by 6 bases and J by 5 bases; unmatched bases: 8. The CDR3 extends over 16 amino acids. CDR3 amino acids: CASSDAGTGGTGELFF. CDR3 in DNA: TGTGCCAGCAGCGATGCCGGGACAGGGGGAACCGGGGAGCTGTTTTTT.

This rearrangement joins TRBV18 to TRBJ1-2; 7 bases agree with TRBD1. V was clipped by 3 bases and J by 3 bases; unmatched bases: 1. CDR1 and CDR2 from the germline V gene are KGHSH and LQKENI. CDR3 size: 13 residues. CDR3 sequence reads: CASSPRGDYGYTF. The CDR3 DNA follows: TGTGCCAGCTCACCCAGGGGGGACTATGGCTACACCTTC.

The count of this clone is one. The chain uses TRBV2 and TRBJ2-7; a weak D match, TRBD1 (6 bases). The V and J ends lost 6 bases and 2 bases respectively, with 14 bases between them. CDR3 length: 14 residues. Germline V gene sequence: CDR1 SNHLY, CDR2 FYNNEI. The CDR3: CASSAQGPTYEQYF. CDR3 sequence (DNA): TGTGCCAGCAGCGCGCAGGGGCCTACCTACGAGCAGTACTTC.

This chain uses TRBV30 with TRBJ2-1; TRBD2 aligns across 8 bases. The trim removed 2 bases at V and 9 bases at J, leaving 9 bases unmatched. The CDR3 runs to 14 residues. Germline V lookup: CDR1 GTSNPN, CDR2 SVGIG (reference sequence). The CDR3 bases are TGTGCCTGGAGTACCGGGACTAGTACGGCTGAGCAGTTCTTC. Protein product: CAWSTGTSTAEQFF.

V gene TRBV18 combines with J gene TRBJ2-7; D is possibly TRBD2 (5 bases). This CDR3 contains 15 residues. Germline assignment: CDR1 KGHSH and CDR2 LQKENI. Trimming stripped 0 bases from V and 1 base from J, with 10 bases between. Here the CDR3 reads CASSPPSGLSYEQYF. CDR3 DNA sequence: TGTGCCAGCTCACCACCGAGCGGCTTGTCCTACGAGCAGTACTTC.

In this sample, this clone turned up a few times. The CDR3 loop is CATSDLPLAGPAGDEQYF. In nucleotides, the CDR3 is TGTGCCACCAGTGATTTGCCTCTAGCGGGTCCCGCGGGGGACGAGCAGTACTTC. This sequence joins TRBV24-1 and TRBJ2-7; 8 nucleotides match TRBD2. CDR3 length equals 18 residues. The germline V gene encodes CDR1 KGHDR and CDR2 SFDVKD. The V gene end was trimmed by 0 bases and the J gene end by 5 bases; junction bases not matched to a gene: 14.

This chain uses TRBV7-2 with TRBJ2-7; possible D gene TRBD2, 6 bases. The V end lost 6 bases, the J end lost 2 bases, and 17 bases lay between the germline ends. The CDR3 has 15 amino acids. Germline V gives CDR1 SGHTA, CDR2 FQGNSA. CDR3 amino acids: CASSSSISGPYEQYF. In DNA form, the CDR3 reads TGTGCCAGCAGTTCAAGTATTAGCGGCCCCTACGAGCAGTACTTC.

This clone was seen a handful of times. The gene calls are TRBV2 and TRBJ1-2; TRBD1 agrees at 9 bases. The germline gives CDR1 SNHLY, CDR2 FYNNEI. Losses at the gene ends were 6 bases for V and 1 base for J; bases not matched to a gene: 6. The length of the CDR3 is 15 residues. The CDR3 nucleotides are TGTGCCAGCAGAGGGGGGACAGGGAATAACTATGGCTACACCTTC. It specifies CASRGGTGNNYGYTF.

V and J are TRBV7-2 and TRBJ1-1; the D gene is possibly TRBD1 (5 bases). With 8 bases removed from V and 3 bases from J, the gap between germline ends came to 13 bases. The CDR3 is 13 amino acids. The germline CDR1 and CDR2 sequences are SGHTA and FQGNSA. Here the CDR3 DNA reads TGTGCCAGCCGACAAGTAGGGGACACTGAAGCTTTCTTT. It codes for CASRQVGDTEAFF. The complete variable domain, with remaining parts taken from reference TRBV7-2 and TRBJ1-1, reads GAGVSQSPSNKVTEKGKDVELRCDPISGHTALYWYRQSLGQGLEFLIYFQGNSAPDKSGLPSDRFSAERTGGSVSTLTIQRTQQEDSAVYLCASRQVGDTEAFFGQGTRLTVV.

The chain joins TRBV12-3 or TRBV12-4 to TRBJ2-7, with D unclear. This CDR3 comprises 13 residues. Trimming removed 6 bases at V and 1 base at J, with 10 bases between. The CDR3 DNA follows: TGTGCCAGCAGAATCGGCGGATCCTACGAGCAGTACTTC. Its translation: CASRIGGSYEQYF.

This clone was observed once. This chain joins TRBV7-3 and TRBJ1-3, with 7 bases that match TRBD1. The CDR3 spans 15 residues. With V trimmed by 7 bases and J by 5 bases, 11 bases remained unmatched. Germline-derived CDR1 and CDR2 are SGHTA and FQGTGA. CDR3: CASKRGLFLRNTIYF. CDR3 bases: TGTGCCAGCAAAAGGGGGCTCTTTCTCAGAAACACCATATATTTT.

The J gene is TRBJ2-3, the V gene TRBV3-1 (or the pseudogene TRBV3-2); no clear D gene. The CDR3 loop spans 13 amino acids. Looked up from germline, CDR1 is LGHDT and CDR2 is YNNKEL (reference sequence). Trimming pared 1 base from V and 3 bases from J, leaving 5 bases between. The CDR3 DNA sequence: TGTGCCAGCAGCCAAGTGCTAACAGATACGCAGTATTTT. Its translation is CASSQVLTDTQYF.

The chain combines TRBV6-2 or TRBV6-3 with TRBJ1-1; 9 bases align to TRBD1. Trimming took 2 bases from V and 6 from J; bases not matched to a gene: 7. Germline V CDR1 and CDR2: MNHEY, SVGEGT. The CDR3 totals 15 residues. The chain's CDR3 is CASSYPGTGMSEAFF. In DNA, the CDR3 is TGTGCCAGCAGTTACCCCGGGACAGGGATGTCTGAAGCTTTCTTT.